This T cell receptor beta chain was identified in a study of cytomegalovirus exposure and HLA in healthy donors. Germline lookup yields CDR1 DFQATT and CDR2 SNEGSKA (reference sequence). CDR3 length: 11 residues. The V gene lost 6 bases and the J gene lost 2 bases, with 8 bases spanning the gap. The PCR used 60 Vbeta and 13 Jbeta primers. Clones were sequenced by immunoSEQ multiplex PCR, and TCRdb holds only the in-frame ones, with some missing. The data contain 150,000 to 200,000 clones, roughly 74% of them singletons. Sequencing used PBMCs. This chain connects TRBV20-1 to TRBJ2-7, with unresolved D. This receptor was taken from a woman in her thirties in good health and CMV-seronegative. DNA of the CDR3: TGCAGTGCCCCCCGGGCCTACGAGCAGTACTTC. Protein sequence: CSAPRAYEQYF.